These T cell receptor beta chains were read from a single sample in a study of blood T cells in healthy people across ages. TCRdb passed the 5' RACE reads through MiXCR, listing each CDR3 protein once. The table records over 600,000 distinct CDR3 sequences, over 40% of them present only once. Sequencing was done on a sample of blood. The receptors shown here come from a man older than 75 in good health. The CDR3 runs from the conserved cysteine through the conserved F or W. D genes are given only for firm matches. The size entry is marked missing in some rows and otherwise reads once, few, many or a size class.

D: -
size: once
J: TRBJ1-1
V: TRBV30
DNA: TGTGCCTGGAGTGTACTGAGTTCCACTGAAGCTTTCTTT
CDR3: CAWSVLSSTEAFF

D: -
size: -
J: TRBJ2-7
V: TRBV6-4
DNA: TGTGCCAGCAAAGACAGGAGACAAGGCTCCTACGAGCAGTACTTC
CDR3: CASKDRRQGSYEQYF

D: -
size: few
J: TRBJ1-1
V: TRBV12-3/TRBV12-4
DNA: TGTGCCAGCAGGCCCACAAGGGGGTTCACTGAAGCTTTCTTT
CDR3: CASRPTRGFTEAFF

D: TRBD2
size: -
J: TRBJ2-3
V: TRBV7-2
DNA: TGTGCCAGCAGCCGAGCGGGGGGTGAGACAGATACGCAGTATTTT
CDR3: CASSRAGGETDTQYF

D: -
size: -
J: TRBJ2-2
V: TRBV19
DNA: TGTGCCAGTAGTATACGACATCAGAACACCGGGGAGCTGTTTTTT
CDR3: CASSIRHQNTGELFF

D: -
size: -
J: TRBJ2-5
V: TRBV6-1
DNA: TGTGCCACCGAGGGACACGCCACATCCCAGTACTTC
CDR3: CATEGHATSQYF

D: -
size: -
J: TRBJ2-7
V: TRBV12-3/TRBV12-4
DNA: TGTGCCAGCAGCCCCTGGGGGCGGGGGTTCTCCTACGAGCAGTACTTC
CDR3: CASSPWGRGFSYEQYF

D: TRBD1
size: few
J: TRBJ2-3
V: TRBV10-3
DNA: TGTGCCATCAGGGGGACAGGGAGCACAGATACGCAGTATTTT
CDR3: CAIRGTGSTDTQYF

D: TRBD1
size: -
J: TRBJ2-2
V: TRBV2
DNA: TGTGCCAGCAGCGGACAGGGCGGCGACACCGGGGAGCTGTTTTTT
CDR3: CASSGQGGDTGELFF

D: TRBD1
size: -
J: TRBJ1-1
V: TRBV5-4
DNA: TGTGCCAGCGGCCGGACAGGGAATCCGAACACTGAAGCTTTCTTT
CDR3: CASGRTGNPNTEAFF

D: TRBD1
size: few
J: TRBJ2-1
V: TRBV7-2
DNA: TGTGCCAGCAGCCCGGACAGGGCCACCTACAATGAGCAGTTCTTC
CDR3: CASSPDRATYNEQFF

D: -
size: few
J: TRBJ1-2
V: TRBV7-2
DNA: TGTGCCAGCAGCGTGGGCGAGGGGCCGGCCTATGGCTACACCTTC
CDR3: CASSVGEGPAYGYTF

D: TRBD1
size: -
J: TRBJ1-1
V: TRBV27
DNA: TGTGCCAGCAGCACATACAGGGGGCCGATGGGCACTGAAGCTTTCTTT
CDR3: CASSTYRGPMGTEAFF

D: -
size: -
J: TRBJ2-7
V: TRBV20-1
DNA: TGCAGTGCTAGAGGACCGAACTACGAGCAGTACTTC
CDR3: CSARGPNYEQYF

D: TRBD2
size: many
J: TRBJ2-3
V: TRBV11-2
DNA: TGTGCCAGCAGCTTATCCGGACTAGCGCAAGATACGCAGTATTTT
CDR3: CASSLSGLAQDTQYF

D: TRBD2
size: -
J: TRBJ2-5
V: TRBV28
DNA: TGTGCCAGCAGTTCAGTAGCGGGGGGGCAAGAGACCCAGTACTTC
CDR3: CASSSVAGGQETQYF

D: TRBD2
size: -
J: TRBJ2-3
V: TRBV20-1
DNA: TGCAGTGTTAGTGGGGTCATTAGCGGGGAGGATTTTGATACGCAGTATTTT
CDR3: CSVSGVISGEDFDTQYF

D: TRBD1
size: few
J: TRBJ1-2
V: TRBV9
DNA: TGTGCCAGCAGCACAGGACAGGTCTATGGCTACACCTTC
CDR3: CASSTGQVYGYTF